Listed below are T cell receptor beta chains from one sample, sequenced in a study of CD8+ T cells in alopecia areata. The protocol was immunoSEQ multiplex PCR, while the TCRdb copy is restricted to in-frame clones and leaves out a portion. This sample has 150,000 to 200,000 clones, with roughly 63% found just once. Sequencing was performed on CD4+ T cells sorted from blood, taken between weeks 55 and 65, from a patient treated with tofacitinib. These receptors all come from a human donor with alopecia areata. The CDR3 runs from the conserved cysteine through the conserved F or W. The D gene is left open where the match is weak. Size values are once, few and many counts, or a class for expanded clones, and some rows have none.

v_call	j_call	clone_size	d_call	cdr3_aa	cdr3_nt
TRBV15	TRBJ1-1	-	-	CATPPEAFF	TGTGCCACCCCGCCTGAAGCTTTCTTT
TRBV7-8	TRBJ2-1	-	TRBD2	CASSPRRGGSYNEQFF	TGTGCCAGCAGCCCACGCCGGGGGGGCTCCTACAATGAGCAGTTCTTC
TRBV18	TRBJ2-3	-	TRBD2	CASSPRGGGAPDTQYF	TGTGCCAGCTCACCACGTGGCGGGGGGGCTCCAGATACGCAGTATTTT
TRBV6-1	TRBJ1-2	few	-	CATCQLTGNYGYTF	TGTGCCACCTGCCAGCTAACAGGGAACTATGGCTACACCTTC
TRBV5-1	TRBJ2-5	-	-	CASSTDYQETQYF	TGCGCCAGCAGCACGGACTACCAAGAGACCCAGTACTTC
TRBV10-3	TRBJ1-6	-	-	CASSSRRGQSPLHF	TGTGCCAGCAGCTCCCGAAGAGGACAGTCACCCCTCCACTTT
TRBV4-2	TRBJ1-5	-	-	CASSQDKSREPQHF	TGTGCCAGCAGCCAAGATAAGTCAAGGGAGCCCCAGCATTTT
TRBV7-3	TRBJ2-2	once	-	CASSPQQGPGELFF	TGTGCCAGCAGCCCCCAACAGGGCCCCGGGGAGCTGTTTTTT
TRBV19	TRBJ2-1	few	-	CASSMGRERGNEQFF	TGTGCCAGTAGTATGGGCAGGGAACGGGGCAATGAGCAGTTCTTC
TRBV5-1	TRBJ1-2	few	-	CASSLSSRNGYTF	TGCGCCAGCAGCTTGTCGTCCCGCAATGGCTACACCTTC
TRBV12-5	TRBJ1-4	-	TRBD1	CASGSDRGGEKLFF	TGTGCTAGTGGCTCGGACAGGGGAGGTGAAAAACTGTTTTTT
TRBV29-1	TRBJ2-1	-	TRBD2	CSVTASGGAYNEQFF	TGCAGCGTTACCGCTAGCGGGGGGGCCTACAATGAGCAGTTCTTC
TRBV29-1	TRBJ1-3	few	-	CSVGLQSSGNTIYF	TGCAGCGTTGGTTTACAGAGCTCTGGAAACACCATATATTTT
TRBV30	TRBJ1-1	-	-	CASYGFMNTEAFF	TGTGCATCTTACGGATTTATGAACACTGAAGCTTTCTTT
TRBV30	TRBJ1-2	-	-	CAWRVGGGYTF	TGTGCCTGGAGAGTCGGGGGTGGCTACACCTTC
TRBV10-3	TRBJ1-1	-	-	CAISDSRQDSEAFF	TGTGCCATCAGTGACTCGAGACAGGACTCTGAAGCTTTCTTT
TRBV19	TRBJ2-7	-	-	CASSATSYEQYF	TGTGCCAGTAGTGCAACATCGTACGAGCAGTACTTC
TRBV29-1	TRBJ2-7	-	TRBD2	CSVALAGEVYEQYF	TGCAGCGTTGCTCTAGCGGGGGAGGTCTACGAGCAGTACTTC
TRBV6-5	TRBJ1-2	-	-	CASSPNADRWYGYTF	TGTGCCAGCAGCCCGAACGCCGACAGGTGGTATGGCTACACCTTC
TRBV6-5	TRBJ1-1	-	-	CASGRRGRTNTEAFF	TGTGCCAGCGGCCGGCGGGGACGGACAAACACTGAAGCTTTCTTT
TRBV7-9	TRBJ1-2	-	-	CATLPTLGYGYTF	TGTGCCACCTTACCGACGCTGGGCTATGGCTACACCTTC
TRBV27	TRBJ2-2	-	-	CASSLTGTIIGELFF	TGTGCCAGCAGCCTCACCGGGACAATTATCGGGGAGCTGTTTTTT
TRBV6-5	TRBJ2-5	-	TRBD1	CATEQGNRETQYF	TGTGCCACCGAACAGGGGAATCGAGAGACCCAGTACTTC
TRBV25-1	TRBJ2-7	-	-	CASSDNGNRYEQYF	TGTGCCAGCAGTGATAATGGCAATAGGTACGAGCAGTACTTC
TRBV23-1	TRBJ1-5	-	-	CASTRVVAQHF	TGCGCCAGCACCAGGGTTGTGGCCCAGCATTTT
TRBV6-5	TRBJ1-2	-	-	CASSSTGGEGYTF	TGTGCCAGCAGTTCGACAGGCGGGGAGGGCTACACCTTC
TRBV30	TRBJ2-5	-	TRBD2	CAWSRTGLDGETQYF	TGTGCCTGGAGTCGTACGGGACTAGATGGAGAGACCCAGTACTTC
TRBV4-1	TRBJ2-3	few	-	CASSQDPGTDTQYF	TGCGCCAGCAGCCAAGATCCGGGGACAGATACGCAGTATTTT
TRBV18	TRBJ2-7	-	-	CASSPGGSSYEQYF	TGTGCCAGCTCACCAGGGGGTAGCTCCTACGAGCAGTACTTC
TRBV30	TRBJ1-5	-	TRBD1	CAWSRTDRGRQPQHF	TGTGCCTGGAGTAGGACTGACAGGGGGAGGCAGCCCCAGCATTTT
TRBV11-2	TRBJ1-6	many	-	CASSLSSYNSPLHF	TGTGCCAGCAGCCTCAGCTCCTATAATTCACCCCTCCACTTT
TRBV7-8	TRBJ1-2	once	-	CASSARASLRIGYTF	TGTGCCAGCAGCGCTAGAGCATCTTTACGAATTGGCTACACCTTC
TRBV30	TRBJ1-5	few	-	CAWTTIGFPPQHF	TGTGCCTGGACTACTATCGGGTTCCCGCCCCAGCATTTT
TRBV10-3	TRBJ2-3	-	TRBD1	CAIRRTGASDTQYF	TGTGCCATCAGGCGGACAGGGGCCTCAGATACGCAGTATTTT
TRBV5-1	TRBJ2-7	-	-	CASSLNTGAYEQYF	TGCGCCAGCAGCTTGAACACGGGGGCATACGAGCAGTACTTC
TRBV29-1	TRBJ2-2	few	-	CSARQGSGGTTGELFF	TGCAGCGCCCGCCAGGGTAGTGGGGGTACTACCGGGGAGCTGTTTTTT
TRBV29-1	TRBJ2-5	few	-	CSVSSGETQYF	TGCAGCGTTTCCAGCGGGGAGACCCAGTACTTC
TRBV27	TRBJ1-2	-	-	CASSPLDVTRSYGYTF	TGTGCCAGCAGTCCTTTAGACGTAACCAGGAGTTATGGCTACACCTTC
TRBV2	TRBJ2-7	-	TRBD1	CAANLGTANYEQYF	TGTGCCGCCAACCTTGGGACAGCAAATTACGAGCAGTACTTC
TRBV29-1	TRBJ1-4	few	-	CSVAHGGKQNEKLFF	TGCAGCGTTGCCCACGGAGGGAAACAAAATGAAAAACTGTTTTTT